Presented here are 9 T cell receptor beta chains from one specimen sequenced in a study of blood T cells in healthy people across ages. Combining a sample-barcoded 5' primer with a J-beta primer mix, a second PCR ran for roughly 7 to 12 cycles. TCRdb re-derived calls from the 5' RACE reads in MiXCR, one entry per CDR3 protein. Among hundreds of thousands of distinct CDR3 sequences listed, roughly 58% were seen once. The sequencing sample was made of blood. Receptors originate from a man in his 60s in good health.

The table lists this clonotype with a count of one. The chain recombines TRBV6-5 with TRBJ2-6, with TRBD1 matching 11 bases. Trimming removed 8 bases from V and 2 bases from J; junction bases left unmatched: 5. There are 16 residues in the CDR3. The germline gives CDR1 MNHEY, CDR2 SVGAGI. CDR3 sequence reads: CASSGTGGPGANVLTF. Written as DNA, the CDR3 is TGTGCCAGCTCTGGGACAGGGGGACCTGGGGCCAACGTCCTGACTTTC.

This clonotype was seen a single time. This rearrangement joins TRBV9 to TRBJ2-3, with D maybe TRBD2 (6 bases). V was trimmed by 1 base and J by 2 bases, leaving 14 bases between them. The length of the CDR3 is 16 residues. Germline CDR1 reads SGDLS; CDR2 reads YYNGEE. The CDR3 sequence is CASSVSSSGDTDTQYF. CDR3 sequence (DNA): TGTGCCAGCAGCGTAAGTAGTAGCGGAGACACAGATACGCAGTATTTT.

The chain carries TRBV6-5 and TRBJ2-5; 7 bases agree with TRBD2. V lost 6 bases to trimming and J lost 11 bases; unmatched junction nucleotides: 21. The CDR3 covers 16 residues. Germline V gene lookup returns CDR1 MNHEY and CDR2 SVGAGI. CDR3 region: CASRKLTPGRREEQYF. DNA for the CDR3: TGTGCCAGCAGAAAATTGACACCGGGACGTCGGGAGGAGCAGTACTTC.

The chain employs TRBV5-6 and TRBJ2-4, with unresolved D. Germline lookup yields CDR1 SGHDT and CDR2 YYEEEE. V was shortened by 4 bases and J by 0 bases, with 8 bases between the two germline ends. CDR3 size: 14 residues. The CDR3 spells CASSKQLAKNIQYF. The CDR3, as DNA: TGTGCCAGCAGCAAACAACTAGCCAAAAACATTCAGTACTTC.

Remarks on this clonotype: A much more abundant neighbour one base away suggests this may be a read error. The rearrangement joins TRBV5-1 to TRBJ2-5; a possible D gene is TRBD2 (5 bases). The CDR3 has 18 residues. The germline V and J ends were trimmed by 4 bases and 1 base, with 23 bases remaining between them. Germline CDR1 reads SGHRS; CDR2 reads YFSETQ. The CDR3 DNA follows: TGCGCCAGCAGCGTCGCGGGCGGCTCGATCCCACTCCAAGAGACCCAGTACTTC. This sequence encodes CASSVAGGSIPLQETQYF.

V is TRBV9 and J is TRBJ2-2; D not resolved. Between the trimmed V and J ends, which lost 0 bases and 3 bases, there was a span of 3 bases. The CDR3 runs to 13 residues. Germline CDR1 is SGDLS and CDR2 is YYNGEE. This CDR3 is CASSVDDTGELFF. CDR3 bases: TGTGCCAGCAGCGTAGATGACACCGGGGAGCTGTTTTTT.

This chain uses TRBV29-1 with TRBJ1-1; D perhaps matches TRBD1 (5 bases). This CDR3 is built from 16 residues. The V end was cut by 0 bases, the J end by 5 bases, with 19 bases between. Germline CDR1 reads SQVTM; CDR2 reads ANQGSEA. In nucleotides, the CDR3 is TGCAGCGTTGAAGATCCTCTCGTGACAGCGGGGACTGAAGCTTTCTTT. Translated, it gives CSVEDPLVTAGTEAFF. Drawing the rest from reference TRBV29-1 and TRBJ1-1, the complete variable domain is SAVISQKPSRDICQRGTSLTIQCQVDSQVTMMFWYRQQPGQSLTLIATANQGSEATYESGFVIDKFPISRPNLTFSTLTVSNMSPEDSSIYLCSVEDPLVTAGTEAFFGQGTRLTVV.

Regarding this clonotype: A much larger clone sits a single nucleotide away, making a read error possible. This chain links TRBV18 with TRBJ2-1, with 7 bases that match TRBD1. The J call is in doubt because the DNA end fits TRBJ2-7 better. The CDR3 contains 15 residues. Germline V gives CDR1 KGHSH, CDR2 LQKENI. CDR3 bases: TGTGCCAGCTCACCACGGGACAGCTCCTACAATGAGCAGTACTTC. It yields the protein CASSPRDSSYNEQYF.

The chain recombines TRBV21-1 with TRBJ2-5; TRBD1 reflects the table's D call only, with no check against the DNA. TRBV21-1 is an annotated pseudogene. This CDR3 is 17 amino acids long. The CDR3 loop reads CASSNGTNPDREETQYF. For the CDR3, the DNA is TGTGCCAGCAGCAACGGTACGAATCCGGACAGGGAAGAGACCCAGTACTTC.